This T cell receptor beta chain was identified in a study of blood T cell repertoires in COVID-19. Study-wide background: Sources were T cells, B-cell-depleted T cells, or PBMCs; the material itself was cDNA or gDNA.

V lost 3 bases to trimming and J lost 1 base; unmatched junction nucleotides: 2. The germline V gene encodes CDR1 DFQATT and CDR2 SNEGSKA (reference sequence). The CDR3 has 13 residues. In the authors' methods: Reference gene primer amplification yielded estimated nucleated cell counts. Only in-frame clones appear in the TCRdb table, and some are missing; sequencing was by immunoSEQ multiplex PCR. That table gives V, J and clone size, and the DNA gave D and trimming. The sample records about 200,000 clones, 70% to 90% being singletons. This TCR came from a woman older than 75 with acute or convalescent COVID-19. The material sequenced was peripheral blood. The rearrangement links TRBV20-1 to TRBJ2-7; TRBD1 aligns across 8 bases. In DNA, the CDR3 is TGCAGTGCTAGTCGGACAGGGTCCTACGAGCAGTACTTC. Its translation is CSASRTGSYEQYF.